This T cell receptor (beta chain) was profiled in a study of T cell changes during pregnancy in multiple sclerosis (dated by TCRdb to the late 2010s). About the study as a whole: Changes in the T cell repertoire over the course of pregnancy were examined in this study in women with multiple sclerosis.

A note on this clone: Its antigen is currently not known. No qualities accompany the bases; no much larger clone lies one base away.

Library construction relied on the immunoSEQ multiplex PCR assay. TCRdb holds this immuneACCESS table with in-frame rearrangements only. Some clones are missing; in checked studies, unresolved V genes explain under half, and the rest has no known cause. Here the sample has 90,000 to 100,000 clones; 85% to 95% occur a single time. The ten largest account for 4.3% of the sample. The germline V gene yields SGHDT for CDR1 and YYEEEE for CDR2. Trimming costs V 0 bases and J 5 bases, and their ends lie 2 bases apart. Taken from cysteine to phenylalanine, the CDR3 has 11 residues. This entry keeps only the CDR3 DNA: 33 bases, framed from base 1.

Material: peripheral blood, obtained in the first trimester of pregnancy. The V and J genes are TRBV5-6 and TRBJ2-5; no D segment can be confidently identified. This clonotype originated in a female donor with multiple sclerosis, enrolled in a pregnancy study. The DNA is TGTGCCAGCAGCTTGGCTGAGACCCAGTACTTC. It specifies CASSLAETQYF.